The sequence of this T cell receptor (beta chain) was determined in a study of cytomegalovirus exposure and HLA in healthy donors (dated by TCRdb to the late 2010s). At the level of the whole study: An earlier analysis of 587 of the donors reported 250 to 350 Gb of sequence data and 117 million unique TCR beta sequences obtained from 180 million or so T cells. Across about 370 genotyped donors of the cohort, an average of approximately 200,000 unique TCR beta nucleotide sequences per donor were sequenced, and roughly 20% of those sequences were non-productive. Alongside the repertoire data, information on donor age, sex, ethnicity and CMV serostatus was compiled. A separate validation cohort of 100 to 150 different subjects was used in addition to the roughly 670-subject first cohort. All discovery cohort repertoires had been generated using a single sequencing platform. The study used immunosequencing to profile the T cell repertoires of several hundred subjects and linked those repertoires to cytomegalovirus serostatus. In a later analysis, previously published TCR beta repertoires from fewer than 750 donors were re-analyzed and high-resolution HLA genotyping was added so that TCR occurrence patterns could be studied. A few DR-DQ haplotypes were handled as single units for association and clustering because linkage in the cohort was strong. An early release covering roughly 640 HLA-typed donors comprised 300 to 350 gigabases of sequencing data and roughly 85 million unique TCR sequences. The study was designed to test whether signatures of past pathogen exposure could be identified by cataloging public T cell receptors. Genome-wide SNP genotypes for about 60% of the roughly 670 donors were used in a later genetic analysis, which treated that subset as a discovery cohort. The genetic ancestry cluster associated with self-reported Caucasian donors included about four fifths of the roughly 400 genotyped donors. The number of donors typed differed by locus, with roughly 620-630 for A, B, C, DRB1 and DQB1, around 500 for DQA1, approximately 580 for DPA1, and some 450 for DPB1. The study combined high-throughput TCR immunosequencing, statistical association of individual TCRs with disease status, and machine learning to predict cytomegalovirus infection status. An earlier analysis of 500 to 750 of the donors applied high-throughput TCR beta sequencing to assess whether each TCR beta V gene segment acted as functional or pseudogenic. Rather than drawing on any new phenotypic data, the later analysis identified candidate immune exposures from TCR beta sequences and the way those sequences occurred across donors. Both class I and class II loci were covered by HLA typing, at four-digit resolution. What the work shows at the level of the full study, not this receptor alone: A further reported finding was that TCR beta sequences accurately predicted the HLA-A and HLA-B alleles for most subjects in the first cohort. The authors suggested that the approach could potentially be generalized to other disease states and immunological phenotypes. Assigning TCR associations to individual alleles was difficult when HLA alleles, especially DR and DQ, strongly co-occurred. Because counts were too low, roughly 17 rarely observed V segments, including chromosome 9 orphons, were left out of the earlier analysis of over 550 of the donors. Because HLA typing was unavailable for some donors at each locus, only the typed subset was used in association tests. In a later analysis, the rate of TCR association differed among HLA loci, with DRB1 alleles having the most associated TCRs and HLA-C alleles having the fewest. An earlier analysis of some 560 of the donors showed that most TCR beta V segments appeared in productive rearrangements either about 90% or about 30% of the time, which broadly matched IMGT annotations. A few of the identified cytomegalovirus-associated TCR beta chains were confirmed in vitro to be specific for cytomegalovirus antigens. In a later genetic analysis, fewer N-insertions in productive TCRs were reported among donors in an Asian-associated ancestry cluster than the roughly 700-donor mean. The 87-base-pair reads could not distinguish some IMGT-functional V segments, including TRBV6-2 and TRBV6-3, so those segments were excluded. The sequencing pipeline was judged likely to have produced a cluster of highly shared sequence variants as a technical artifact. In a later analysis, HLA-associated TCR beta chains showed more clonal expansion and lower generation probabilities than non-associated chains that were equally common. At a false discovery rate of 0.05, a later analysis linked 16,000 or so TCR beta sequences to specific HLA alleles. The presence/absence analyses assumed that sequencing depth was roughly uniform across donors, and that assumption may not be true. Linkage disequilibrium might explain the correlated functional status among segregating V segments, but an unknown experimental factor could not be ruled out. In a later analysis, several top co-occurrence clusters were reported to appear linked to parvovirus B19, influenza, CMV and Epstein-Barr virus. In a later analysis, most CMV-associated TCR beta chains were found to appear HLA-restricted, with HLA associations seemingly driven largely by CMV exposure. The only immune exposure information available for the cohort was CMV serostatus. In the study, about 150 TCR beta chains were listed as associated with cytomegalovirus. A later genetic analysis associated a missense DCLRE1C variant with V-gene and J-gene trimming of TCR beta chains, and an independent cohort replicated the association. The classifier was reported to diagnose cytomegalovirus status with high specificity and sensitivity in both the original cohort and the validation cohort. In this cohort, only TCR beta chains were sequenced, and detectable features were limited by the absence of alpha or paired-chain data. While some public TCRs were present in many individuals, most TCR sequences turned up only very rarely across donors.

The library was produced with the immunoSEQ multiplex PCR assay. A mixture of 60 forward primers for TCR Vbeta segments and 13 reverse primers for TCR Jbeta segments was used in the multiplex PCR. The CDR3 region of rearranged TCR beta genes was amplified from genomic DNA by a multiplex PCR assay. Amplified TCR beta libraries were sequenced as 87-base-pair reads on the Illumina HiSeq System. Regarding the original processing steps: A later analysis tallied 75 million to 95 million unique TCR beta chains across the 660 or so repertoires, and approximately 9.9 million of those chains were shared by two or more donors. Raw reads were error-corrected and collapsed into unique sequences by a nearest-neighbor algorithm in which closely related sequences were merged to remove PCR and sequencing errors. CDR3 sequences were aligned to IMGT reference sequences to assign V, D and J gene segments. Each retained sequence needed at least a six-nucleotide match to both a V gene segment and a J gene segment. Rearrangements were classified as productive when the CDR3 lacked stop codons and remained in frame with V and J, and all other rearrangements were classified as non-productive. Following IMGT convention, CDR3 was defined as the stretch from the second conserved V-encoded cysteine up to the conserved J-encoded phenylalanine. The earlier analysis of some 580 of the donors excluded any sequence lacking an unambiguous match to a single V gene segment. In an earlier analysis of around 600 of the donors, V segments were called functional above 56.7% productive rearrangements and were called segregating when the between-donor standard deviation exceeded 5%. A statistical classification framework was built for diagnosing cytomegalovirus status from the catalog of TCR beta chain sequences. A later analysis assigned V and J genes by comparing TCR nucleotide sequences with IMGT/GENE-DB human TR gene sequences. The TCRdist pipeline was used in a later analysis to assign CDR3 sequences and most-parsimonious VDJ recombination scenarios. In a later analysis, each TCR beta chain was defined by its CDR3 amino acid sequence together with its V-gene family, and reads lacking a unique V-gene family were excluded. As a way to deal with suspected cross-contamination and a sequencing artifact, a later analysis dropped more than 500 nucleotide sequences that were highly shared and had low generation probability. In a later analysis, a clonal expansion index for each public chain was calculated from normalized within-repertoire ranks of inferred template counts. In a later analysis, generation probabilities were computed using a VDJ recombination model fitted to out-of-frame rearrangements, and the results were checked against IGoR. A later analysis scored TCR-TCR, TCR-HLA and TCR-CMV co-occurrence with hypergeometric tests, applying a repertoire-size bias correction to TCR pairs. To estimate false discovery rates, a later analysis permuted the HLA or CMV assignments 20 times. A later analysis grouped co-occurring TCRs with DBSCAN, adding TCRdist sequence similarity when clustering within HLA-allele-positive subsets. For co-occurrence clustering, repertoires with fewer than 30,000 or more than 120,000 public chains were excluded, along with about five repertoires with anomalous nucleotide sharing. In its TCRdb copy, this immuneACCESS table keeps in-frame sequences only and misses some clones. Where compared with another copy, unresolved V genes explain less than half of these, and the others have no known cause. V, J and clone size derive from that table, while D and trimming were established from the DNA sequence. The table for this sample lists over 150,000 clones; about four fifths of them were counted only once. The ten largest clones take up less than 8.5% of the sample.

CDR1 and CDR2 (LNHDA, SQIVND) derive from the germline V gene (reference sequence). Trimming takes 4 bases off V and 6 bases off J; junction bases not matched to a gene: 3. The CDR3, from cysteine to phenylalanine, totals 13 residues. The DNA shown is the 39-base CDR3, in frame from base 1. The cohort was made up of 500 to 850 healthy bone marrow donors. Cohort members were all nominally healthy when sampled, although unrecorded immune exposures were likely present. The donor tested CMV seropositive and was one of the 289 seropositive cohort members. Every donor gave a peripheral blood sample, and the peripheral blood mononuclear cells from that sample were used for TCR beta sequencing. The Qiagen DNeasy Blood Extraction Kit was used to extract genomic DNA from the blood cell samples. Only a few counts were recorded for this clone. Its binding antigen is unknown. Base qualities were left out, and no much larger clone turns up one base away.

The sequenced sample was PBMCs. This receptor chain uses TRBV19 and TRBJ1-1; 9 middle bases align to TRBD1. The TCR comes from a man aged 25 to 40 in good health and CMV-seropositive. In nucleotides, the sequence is TGTGCCAGTAGTACACAGGGGGCGGCTGAAGCTTTCTTT. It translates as CASSTQGAAEAFF.